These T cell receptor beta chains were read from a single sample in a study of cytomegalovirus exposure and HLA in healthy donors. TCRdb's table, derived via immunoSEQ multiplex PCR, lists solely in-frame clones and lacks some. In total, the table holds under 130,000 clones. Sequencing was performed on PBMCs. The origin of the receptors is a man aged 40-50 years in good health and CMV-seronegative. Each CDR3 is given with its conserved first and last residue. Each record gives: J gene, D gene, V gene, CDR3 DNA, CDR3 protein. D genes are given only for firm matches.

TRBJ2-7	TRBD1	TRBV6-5	TGTGCCAGCAGTAAGGACAGGGGGTTCTACGAACAGTACTTC	CASSKDRGFYEQYF
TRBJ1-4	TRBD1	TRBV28	TGTGCCACCACTAGGGGGCAGGGCGTGACAAAACTGTTTTTT	CATTRGQGVTKLFF
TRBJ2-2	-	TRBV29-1	TGCAGCGTTGATGTGGGGGGGAACACCGGGGAGCTGTTTTTT	CSVDVGGNTGELFF
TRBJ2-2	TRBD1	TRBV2	TGTGCCAGCGCCCAGAGGGGGCAGACCGGGGAGCTGTTTTTT	CASAQRGQTGELFF
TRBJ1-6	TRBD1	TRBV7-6	TGTGCCAGCAGCTTAGGGGCCGGGACAGGGAATTCACCCCTCCACTTT	CASSLGAGTGNSPLHF
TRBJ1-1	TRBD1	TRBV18	TGTGCCAGCTCACCAGATGTCAACAGGGGGCTCTTGACTGAAGCTTTCTTT	CASSPDVNRGLLTEAFF
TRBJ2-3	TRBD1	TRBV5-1	TGCGCCAGCAGAAAGGAGGGGACAGGGACACTAGCGAGGGGCACAGATACGCAGTATTTT	CASRKEGTGTLARGTDTQYF
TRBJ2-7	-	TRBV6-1	TGTGCCAGCAGTGAGACAGGTCTCTATAACGAGCAGTACTTC	CASSETGLYNEQYF
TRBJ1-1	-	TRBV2	TGTGCCAGCAGTGAACAGGGGCTCAAATTGGGAACTGAAGCTTTCTTT	CASSEQGLKLGTEAFF
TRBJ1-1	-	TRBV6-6	TGTGCCAGCAGCCAAACAGCCCTTGAAGCTTTCTTT	CASSQTALEAFF
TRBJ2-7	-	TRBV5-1	TGCGCCAGCAGCCACTCTGGGGGGATACGCGAGCAGTACTTC	CASSHSGGIREQYF
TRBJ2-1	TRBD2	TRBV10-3	TGTGCCATCAGTGAAGGGACTAGCGGGGACCGCAGGCAGTTCTTC	CAISEGTSGDRRQFF
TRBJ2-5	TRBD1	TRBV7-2	TGTGCCAGCAGCTCGGGACAGATCCAAGAGACCCAGTACTTC	CASSSGQIQETQYF
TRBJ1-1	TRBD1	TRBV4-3	TGCGCCAGCAGCCAAGAAGAGGGGGCGAACACTGAAGCTTTCTTT	CASSQEEGANTEAFF